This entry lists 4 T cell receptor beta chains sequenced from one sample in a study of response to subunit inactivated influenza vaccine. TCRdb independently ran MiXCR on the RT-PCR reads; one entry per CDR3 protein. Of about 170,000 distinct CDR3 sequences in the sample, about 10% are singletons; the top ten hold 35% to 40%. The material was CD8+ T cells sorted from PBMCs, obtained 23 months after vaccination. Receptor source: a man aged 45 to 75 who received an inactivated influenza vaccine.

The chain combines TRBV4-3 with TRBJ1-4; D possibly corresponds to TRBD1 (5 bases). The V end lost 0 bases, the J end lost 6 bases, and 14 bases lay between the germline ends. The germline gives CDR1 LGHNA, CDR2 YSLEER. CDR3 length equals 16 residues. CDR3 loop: CASSQDLLGADEKLFF. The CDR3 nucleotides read TGCGCCAGCAGCCAAGATCTATTAGGGGCCGATGAAAAACTGTTTTTT.

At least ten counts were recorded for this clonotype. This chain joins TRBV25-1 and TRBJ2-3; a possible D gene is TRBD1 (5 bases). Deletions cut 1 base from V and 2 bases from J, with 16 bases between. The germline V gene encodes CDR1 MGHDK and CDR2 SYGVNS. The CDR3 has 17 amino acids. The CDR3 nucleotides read TGTGCCAGCAGTGAATTCGCGGACATACCTTTCACAGATACGCAGTATTTT. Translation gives CASSEFADIPFTDTQYF.

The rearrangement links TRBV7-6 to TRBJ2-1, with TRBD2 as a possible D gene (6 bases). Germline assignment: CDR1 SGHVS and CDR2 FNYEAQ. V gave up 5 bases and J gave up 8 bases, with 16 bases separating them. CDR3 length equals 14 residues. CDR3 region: CASSPNSGLHEQFF. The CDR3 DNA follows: TGTGCCAGCAGCCCGAACTCGGGACTCCATGAGCAGTTCTTC. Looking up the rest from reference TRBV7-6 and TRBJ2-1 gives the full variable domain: GAGVSQSPRYKVTKRGQDVALRCDPISGHVSLYWYRQALGQGPEFLTYFNYEAQQDKSGLPNDRFSAERPEGSISTLTIQRTEQRDSAMYRCASSPNSGLHEQFFGPGTRLTVL.

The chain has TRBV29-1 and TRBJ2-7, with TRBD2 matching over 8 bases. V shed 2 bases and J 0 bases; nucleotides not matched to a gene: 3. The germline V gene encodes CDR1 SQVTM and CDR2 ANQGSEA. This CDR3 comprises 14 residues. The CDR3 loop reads CSVESSGSSYEQYF. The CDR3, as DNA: TGCAGCGTTGAATCCAGCGGGAGCTCCTACGAGCAGTACTTC.